The 22 T cell receptor beta chains reported below all come from one sample, sequenced in a study of blood T cell repertoires in COVID-19. TCRdb keeps only in-frame clones here, not all; method: immunoSEQ multiplex PCR. The table lists 200,000 to 250,000 clones, around 82% of them singletons. Sequencing used PBMCs or T cells enriched from blood (not recorded which). The receptors derive from a man under 40 with acute COVID-19.

This chain joins TRBV6-5 and TRBJ1-5; unclear D gene. The ends were cut back, 0 bases at V and 3 bases at J, with 9 bases in the middle. Germline CDR1 is MNHEY and CDR2 is SVGAGI. The CDR3 length is 15 residues. The CDR3 is CASSYSGRYNQPQHF. The CDR3 DNA reads TGTGCCAGCAGTTACTCTGGCAGGTACAATCAGCCCCAGCATTTT.

This clone was observed a single time. V is TRBV30 and J is TRBJ2-2; 8 nucleotides agree with TRBD1. CDR3 length: 14 residues. The germline V gene encodes CDR1 GTSNPN and CDR2 SVGIG (reference sequence). J was trimmed by 4 bases and V by 8 bases; bases with no gene match: 9. The CDR3 sequence: CARRQGWGTGELFF. In nucleotides, the CDR3 is TGTGCCCGAAGACAGGGGTGGGGCACCGGGGAGCTGTTTTTT.

V gene TRBV5-5 combines with J gene TRBJ1-2; TRBD1 matches 7 bases. CDR3 length: 14 amino acids. CDR1 SGHKS and CDR2 YYEKEE come from the germline V gene (reference sequence). V shed 2 bases, J shed 4 bases, and the junction held 5 bases outside the gene matches. The CDR3 protein is CASSLGGVGYGYTF. The CDR3 bases are TGTGCCAGCAGCTTAGGGGGCGTGGGCTATGGCTACACCTTC.

CDR3 nucleotides: TGTGCCAGCGTGGAGTTGCAGAGTAATTCACCCCTCCACTTT. Protein product: CASVELQSNSPLHF. The chain is built from TRBV2 and TRBJ1-6; D gene unclear. Germline values: CDR1 SNHLY, CDR2 FYNNEI. This CDR3 contains 14 residues. V dropped 8 bases and J dropped 6 bases, with 14 bases sitting between them.

This sequence joins TRBV6-6 and TRBJ1-6, with 8 bases aligning to TRBD1. The CDR3 consists of 14 residues. Losses at the gene ends were 5 bases for V and 5 bases for J; bases not matched to a gene: 2. The germline V gene has CDR1 MNHNY and CDR2 SVGAGI (reference sequence). The CDR3 reads CASSTGGNNSPLHF. CDR3 nucleotide sequence: TGTGCCAGCAGTACAGGGGGGAATAATTCACCCCTCCACTTT.

The rearrangement uses TRBV10-3 and TRBJ1-6; possibly TRBD1 for D (6 bases). CDR3 length: 13 residues. Trimming removed 11 bases from V and 3 bases from J, with 11 bases in between. CDR1 is ENHRY, CDR2 SYGVKD, per germline. The CDR3 is CASRTDYNSPLHF. CDR3 nucleotides: TGTGCCTCCCGGACAGACTATAATTCACCCCTCCACTTT.

V usage is TRBV19 and J usage is TRBJ1-5; D may be TRBD1 (6 bases). Trimming stripped 0 bases from V and 7 bases from J, with 13 bases between. The CDR3 loop spans 15 amino acids. CDR1 is LNHDA and CDR2 is SQIVND in the germline V gene (reference sequence). This CDR3 is CASSIDTGWGQPQHF. For the CDR3, the DNA is TGTGCCAGTAGTATAGATACAGGGTGGGGGCAGCCCCAGCATTTT. The variable domain in full, completed from reference TRBV19 and TRBJ1-5, reads DGGITQSPKYLFRKEGQNVTLSCEQNLNHDAMYWYRQDPGQGLRLIYYSQIVNDFQKGDIAEGYSVSREKKESFPLTVTSAQKNPTAFYLCASSIDTGWGQPQHFGDGTRLSIL.

V and J are TRBV9 and TRBJ1-1, with D hard to call. V gave up 0 bases and J gave up 5 bases, with 8 bases separating them. Germline CDR1 reads SGDLS; CDR2 reads YYNGEE. The CDR3 loop spans 13 amino acids. CDR3 loop: CASSVVRETEAFF. CDR3 DNA sequence: TGTGCCAGCAGCGTAGTCCGGGAAACTGAAGCTTTCTTT.

V usage is TRBV6-5 and J usage is TRBJ2-1, with D perhaps matching TRBD2 (6 bases). The V gene lost 8 bases and the J gene lost 4 bases, with 12 bases spanning the gap. The CDR3 has 13 amino acids. Per germline, CDR1 MNHEY and CDR2 SVGAGI. CDR3 sequence reads: CASQASEYNEQFF. As DNA, the CDR3 is TGTGCCAGCCAGGCTAGCGAATACAATGAGCAGTTCTTC.

V and J are TRBV10-1 and TRBJ2-3, with 7 bases identical to TRBD2. The junction had 5 bases not matched to a gene; V was cut back by 0 bases and J by 2 bases. Germline CDR1 reads WNHNN; CDR2 reads SYGVQD (reference sequence). The CDR3 has 16 amino acids. The CDR3 loop is CASSESNGGNTDTQYF. The CDR3 DNA is TGCGCCAGCAGTGAGTCGAACGGGGGGAACACAGATACGCAGTATTTT.

The V call is TRBV28, the J call TRBJ2-2; 10 nucleotides match TRBD2. This CDR3 spans 14 amino acids. J lost 7 bases, V lost 8 bases, and 7 bases had no gene match. Germline V lookup: CDR1 MDHEN, CDR2 SYDVKM. CDR3 nucleotides: TGTGCCAGCGGTTCACTAGCGGGGCGCGGGGAGCTGTTTTTT. This translates into CASGSLAGRGELFF.

The chain recombines TRBV28 with TRBJ1-4; D is undetermined. Per germline, CDR1 MDHEN and CDR2 SYDVKM. The CDR3 covers 15 residues. V lost 3 bases and J 0 bases, leaving 8 bases between the germline ends. CDR3 sequence: CASSLPIATNEKLFF. DNA of the CDR3: TGTGCCAGCAGTTTGCCTATTGCAACTAATGAAAAACTGTTTTTT.

The chain has TRBV5-1 and TRBJ2-3, with unresolved D. The CDR3 length is 15 residues. The V gene's germline CDR1 is SGHRS and CDR2 YFSETQ. V was pared by 1 base and J by 2 bases, with 11 bases between. CDR3 sequence (DNA): TGCGCCAGCAGCTTGACAAACCGAATCACAGATACGCAGTATTTT. It codes for CASSLTNRITDTQYF.

This clone turned up a few times. The V gene is TRBV6-1, the J gene TRBJ2-3; 10 bases are shared with TRBD2. CDR1 MNHNS and CDR2 SASEGT come from the germline V gene. The CDR3 covers 16 residues. V was pared by 4 bases and J by 2 bases, with 6 bases of the junction left unmatched. CDR3 DNA sequence: TGTGCCAGCAGTGTTAGTAGCGGGGGGCCCACAGATACGCAGTATTTT. Its translation: CASSVSSGGPTDTQYF.

This clone has just one count. The gene calls are TRBV4-1 and TRBJ2-2, with 12 bases aligning to TRBD2. The CDR3 contains 16 residues. Trimming cost V 1 base and J 6 bases; bases outside gene matches: 3. Germline V gives CDR1 MGHRA, CDR2 YSYEKL. Here the CDR3 reads CASSQVTSGGPGELFF. CDR3 nucleotides: TGCGCCAGCAGCCAAGTGACTAGCGGGGGCCCCGGGGAGCTGTTTTTT.

This clone came up once. The V call is TRBV4-1, the J call TRBJ1-6, with D tentatively TRBD1 (5 bases). CDR1 is MGHRA, CDR2 YSYEKL, per germline. V was pared by 3 bases and J by 7 bases, with 13 bases between. The CDR3 is 15 amino acids. The CDR3 sequence: CASSQGSGQNSPLHF. The DNA of the CDR3 is TGCGCCAGCAGCCAGGGGTCAGGGCAAAATTCACCCCTCCACTTT.

V and J are TRBV6-5 and TRBJ1-5; D is ambiguous. The CDR3 has 15 amino acids. Trimming cost V 0 bases and J 0 bases, with 6 bases left between them. Germline V lookup: CDR1 MNHEY, CDR2 SVGAGI. As DNA, the CDR3 is TGTGCCAGCAGTTACTCATTCAGTAGCAATCAGCCCCAGCATTTT. Amino acids: CASSYSFSSNQPQHF.

This clone has a handful of counts. One end of the junction is discordant with germline, which a read error may explain. V gene TRBV3-1 (or the pseudogene TRBV3-2) combines with J gene TRBJ1-6, with a weak D call TRBD1 (6 bases). CDR1 LGHDT and CDR2 YNNKEL come from the germline V gene (reference sequence). The CDR3 length is 14 residues. The CDR3 spells CASSQEGGNSPLHF. The CDR3 coding sequence is TGTGCCAGCAGTCAAGAAGGGGGTAATTCACCCCTCCACTTT.

The chain has TRBV27 and TRBJ2-7; D remains unclear. The CDR3 loop spans 12 amino acids. Germline loops: CDR1 MNHEY, CDR2 SMNVEV (reference sequence). Between the trimmed V and J ends, which lost 3 bases and 4 bases, there was a span of 7 bases. CDR3 in amino acids: CASSFVGYEQYF. The CDR3 bases are TGTGCCAGCAGTTTCGTCGGGTACGAGCAGTACTTC.

As DNA, the CDR3 is TGTGCCAGCAAAAGAGGCCAGGAAGCTTTCTTT. Protein product: CASKRGQEAFF. The chain recombines TRBV6-5 with TRBJ1-1; unclear D gene. Trimming stripped 7 bases from V and 8 bases from J, with 11 bases between. The length of the CDR3 is 11 residues. Looked up from germline, CDR1 is MNHEY and CDR2 is SVGAGI.

DNA of the CDR3: TGTGCCAGCAGTGAAGGGGAGAGAGAAGCTTTCTTT. This codes for CASSEGEREAFF. The chain combines TRBV6-1 with TRBJ1-1, with D hard to call. Germline CDR1 is MNHNS and CDR2 is SASEGT. This CDR3 is built from 12 residues. Trimming pared 1 base from V and 8 bases from J, leaving 8 bases between.

This clone came up once. The chain recombines TRBV2 with TRBJ1-2, with D perhaps matching TRBD1 (5 bases). Trimming cost V 8 bases and J 5 bases, with 24 bases left between them. Germline V gives CDR1 SNHLY, CDR2 FYNNEI. There are 16 residues in the CDR3. Here the CDR3 DNA reads TGTGCCAGCTGGGGAGGGACCGATCAGACGACATATGGCTACACCTTC. Translation gives CASWGGTDQTTYGYTF.